This TCR beta chain emerged from a study of T cell repertoires in ileal Crohn's disease. For the study at large: Surgery for a complication: stricturing in about 61%, penetrating in about 40%. About half received postoperative treatment, some ten with thiopurines and 18 anti-TNF.

Of note for this clone: Its matching antigen is unknown.

Adults with ileal or ileocolonic Crohn's disease and an indication for resection were eligible. Germline lookup yields CDR1 KGHSH and CDR2 LQKENI. This CDR3 is 14 amino acids long. Trimming took 1 base from V and 1 from J, leaving 8 bases between them. Findings and caveats of the study: Compared with CD4 T cells, sorted CD8 cells carried more expanded clones.

Measured with immunoSEQ multiplex PCR; TCRdb has only the in-frame clones, and not every one. The sample gives 4,000 to 5,000 clones, 70% to 80% of which show up once; about 6.9% is in the top ten. Source material: ileal tissue. This receptor was identified in an adult with Crohn's disease. The rearrangement joins TRBV18 to TRBJ2-7; possible D gene TRBD1, 5 bases. In DNA, the CDR3 is TGTGCCAGCTCACCACAGCAGGGTTCCTACGAGCAGTACTTC. This encodes CASSPQQGSYEQYF.